This T cell receptor beta chain was recovered during a study of T cells in Graves' hyperthyroidism and ophthalmopathy. Across the study: Once the initial diagnosis was made, peripheral blood was obtained before any treatment.

On this clonotype itself: This sequence may be a read error, since a much larger clone differs from it by one base.

Graves' hyperthyroidism without ophthalmopathy progression within 18 months was termed stable. Clinical symptoms, serum thyroxine, TRAb, thyroid ultrasound and orbital computed tomography established diagnosis. The CDR3 regions of TCR beta were amplified from RNA transcripts. TCR CDR3 regions were first amplified by RT-PCR with HTBI primers. TCRdb independently ran MiXCR on the multiplex PCR reads; one entry per CDR3 protein. The table includes 450,000 to 600,000 distinct CDR3 sequences, 13% to 15% detected once. The CDR3 contains 17 residues. Germline CDR1 is LGHDT and CDR2 is YNNKEL (reference sequence). Trimming removed 3 bases from V and 4 bases from J; junction bases left unmatched: 6.

V and J are TRBV3-1 and TRBJ2-2; 12 positions match TRBD2. The clonotype comes from a woman in her thirties or forties with Graves' hyperthyroidism. The sample comprised blood. CDR3 nucleotides: TGTGCCAGCAGCCAGACTAGCGGGAGTCGCGGCACCGGGGAGCTGTTTTTT. Translated, it gives CASSQTSGSRGTGELFF.